This T cell receptor (beta chain) is from a study of cytomegalovirus exposure and HLA in healthy donors. About the study: An analysis done earlier identified 100 million to 140 million unique TCR beta sequences from about 180 million T cells.

Germline lookup yields CDR1 SGDLS and CDR2 YYNGEE. V was clipped by 1 base and J by 2 bases; unmatched bases: 0. CDR3 length: 14 amino acids. Researchers ran the PCR with 60 Vbeta and 13 Jbeta primers. The repertoire was sequenced with immunoSEQ multiplex PCR; TCRdb's copy has only in-frame clones and lacks some. In the table there are roughly 120,000 clones, over 70% of which are singletons. The clonotype originates from a young woman in good health and CMV-seronegative. Material: PBMCs. This chain joins TRBV9 and TRBJ2-7, with TRBD2 identical over 10 bases. The CDR3 is CASSVLAGAYEQYF. In DNA form, the CDR3 reads TGTGCCAGCAGCGTACTAGCGGGGGCCTACGAGCAGTACTTC.